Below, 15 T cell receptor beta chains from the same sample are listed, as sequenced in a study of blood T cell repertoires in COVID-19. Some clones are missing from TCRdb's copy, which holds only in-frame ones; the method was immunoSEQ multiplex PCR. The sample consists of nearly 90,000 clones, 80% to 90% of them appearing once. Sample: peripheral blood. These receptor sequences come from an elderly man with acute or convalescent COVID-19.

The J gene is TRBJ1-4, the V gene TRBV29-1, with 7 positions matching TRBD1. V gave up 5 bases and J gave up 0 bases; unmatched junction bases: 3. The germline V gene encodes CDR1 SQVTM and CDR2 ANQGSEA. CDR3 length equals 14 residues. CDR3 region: CSVFDRATNEKLFF. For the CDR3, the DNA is TGCAGCGTTTTCGACAGGGCAACTAATGAAAAACTGTTTTTT.

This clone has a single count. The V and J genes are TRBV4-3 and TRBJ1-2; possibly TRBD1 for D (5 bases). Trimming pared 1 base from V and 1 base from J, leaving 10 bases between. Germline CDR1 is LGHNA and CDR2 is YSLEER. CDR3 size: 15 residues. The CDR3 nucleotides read TGCGCCAGCAGCCAAGGCTTACAGGTTAACTATGGCTACACCTTC. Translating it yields CASSQGLQVNYGYTF.

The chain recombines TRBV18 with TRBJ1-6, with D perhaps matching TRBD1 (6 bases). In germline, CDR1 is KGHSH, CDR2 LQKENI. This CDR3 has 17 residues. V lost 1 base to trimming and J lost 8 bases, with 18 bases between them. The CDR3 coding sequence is TGTGCCAGCTCACCACGTGGGGACATCTCAATTGATTCACCCCTCCACTTT. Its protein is CASSPRGDISIDSPLHF. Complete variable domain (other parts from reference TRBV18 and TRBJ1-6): NAGVMQNPRHLVRRRGQEARLRCSPMKGHSHVYWYRQLPEEGLKFMVYLQKENIIDESGMPKERFSAEFPKEGPSILRIQQVVRGDSAAYFCASSPRGDISIDSPLHFGNGTRLTVT.

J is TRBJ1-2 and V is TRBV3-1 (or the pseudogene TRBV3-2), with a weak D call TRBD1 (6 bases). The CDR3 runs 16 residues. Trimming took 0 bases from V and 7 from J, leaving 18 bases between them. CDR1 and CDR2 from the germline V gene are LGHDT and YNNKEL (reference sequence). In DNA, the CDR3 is TGTGCCAGCAGCCAAGACCGGGGGGGGCGATGGAGTGGCTACACCTTC. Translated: CASSQDRGGRWSGYTF.

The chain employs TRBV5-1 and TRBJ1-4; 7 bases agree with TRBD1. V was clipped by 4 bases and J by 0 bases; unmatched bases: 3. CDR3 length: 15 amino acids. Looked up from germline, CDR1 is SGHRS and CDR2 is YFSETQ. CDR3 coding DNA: TGCGCCAGCAGCCCAGGGACAGCAACTAATGAAAAACTGTTTTTT. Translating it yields CASSPGTATNEKLFF.

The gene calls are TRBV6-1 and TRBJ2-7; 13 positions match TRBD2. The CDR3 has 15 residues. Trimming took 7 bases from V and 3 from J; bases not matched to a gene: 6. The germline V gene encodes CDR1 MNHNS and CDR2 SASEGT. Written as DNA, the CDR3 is TGTGCCAGCACCAAACTAGCGGGAGGGTTCTACGAGCAGTACTTC. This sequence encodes CASTKLAGGFYEQYF.

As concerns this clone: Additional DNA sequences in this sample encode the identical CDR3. As DNA, the CDR3 is TGCGCCAGCAGCCGCGGGGGGCTCGGCTATGGCTACACCTTC. Protein sequence: CASSRGGLGYGYTF. This sequence joins TRBV4-1 and TRBJ1-2, with D maybe TRBD1 (6 bases). Germline values: CDR1 MGHRA, CDR2 YSYEKL. The CDR3 runs 14 residues. Trimming left V 4 bases short and J 4 bases short, with 13 bases between.

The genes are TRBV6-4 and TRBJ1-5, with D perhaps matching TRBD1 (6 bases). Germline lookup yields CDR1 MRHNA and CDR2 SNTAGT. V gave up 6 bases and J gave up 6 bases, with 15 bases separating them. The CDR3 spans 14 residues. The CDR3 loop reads CASSRGAVTQPQHF. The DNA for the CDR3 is TGTGCCAGCAGCAGGGGCGCGGTGACTCAGCCCCAGCATTTT.

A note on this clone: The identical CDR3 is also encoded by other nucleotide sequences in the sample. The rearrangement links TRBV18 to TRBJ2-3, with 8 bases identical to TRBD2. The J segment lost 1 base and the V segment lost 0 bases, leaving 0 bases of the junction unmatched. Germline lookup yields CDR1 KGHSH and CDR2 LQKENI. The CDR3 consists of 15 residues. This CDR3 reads CASSPPSGGTDTQYF. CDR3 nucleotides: TGTGCCAGCTCACCACCTAGCGGGGGCACAGATACGCAGTATTTT.

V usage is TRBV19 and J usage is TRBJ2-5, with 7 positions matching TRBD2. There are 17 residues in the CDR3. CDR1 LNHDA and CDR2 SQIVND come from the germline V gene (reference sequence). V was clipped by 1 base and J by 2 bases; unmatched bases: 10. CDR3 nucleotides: TGTGCCAGTAGTATAGGGCGAACGACTAGCAGACAAGAGACCCAGTACTTC. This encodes CASSIGRTTSRQETQYF.

The CDR3 here is CASSSDSMNTEAFF. The CDR3 region has the DNA TGTGCCAGCAGCTCAGACAGCATGAACACTGAAGCTTTCTTT. The rearrangement links TRBV7-9 to TRBJ1-1; TRBD1 might be the D (5 bases). The V and J ends lost 4 bases and 0 bases respectively, with 9 bases between them. Germline loops: CDR1 SEHNR, CDR2 FQNEAQ (reference sequence). The CDR3 sequence is 14 residues long.

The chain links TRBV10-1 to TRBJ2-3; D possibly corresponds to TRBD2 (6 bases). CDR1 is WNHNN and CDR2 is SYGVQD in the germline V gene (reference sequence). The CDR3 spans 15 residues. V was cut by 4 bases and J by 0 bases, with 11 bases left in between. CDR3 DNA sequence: TGCGCCAGCAGTGGATCCGGGACTAGCACAGATACGCAGTATTTT. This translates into CASSGSGTSTDTQYF.

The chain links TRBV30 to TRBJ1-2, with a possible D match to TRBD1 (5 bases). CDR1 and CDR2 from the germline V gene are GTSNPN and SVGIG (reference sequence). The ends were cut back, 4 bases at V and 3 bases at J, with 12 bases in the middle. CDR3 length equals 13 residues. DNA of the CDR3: TGTGCCTGGAAGAAAGGGGAGGACTATGGCTACACCTTC. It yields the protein CAWKKGEDYGYTF.

In DNA, the CDR3 is TGCGCCAGCAGTGATAGCGACAGGAGCTCTGGGGCCAACGTCCTGACTTTC. It is translated as CASSDSDRSSGANVLTF. The chain couples TRBV10-2 to TRBJ2-6; D is perhaps TRBD1 (6 bases). With 3 bases removed from V and 0 bases from J, the gap between germline ends came to 12 bases. Per germline, CDR1 WSHSY and CDR2 SAAADI. The CDR3 covers 17 residues.

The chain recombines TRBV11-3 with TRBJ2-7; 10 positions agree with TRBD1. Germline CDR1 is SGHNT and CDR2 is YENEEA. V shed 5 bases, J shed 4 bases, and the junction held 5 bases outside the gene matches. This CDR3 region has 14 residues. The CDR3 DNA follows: TGTGCCAGCAGCCCGGGACAGGGGAAGTACGAGCAGTACTTC. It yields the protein CASSPGQGKYEQYF.